The 25 T cell receptor beta chains below were found in one sample sequenced in a study of shared clonotypes between healthy human individuals. The protocol was immunoSEQ multiplex PCR, while the TCRdb copy is restricted to in-frame clones and leaves out a portion. The sample records around 530,000 clones, roughly 79% being singletons. The sequenced sample consisted of PBMCs. The origin of the receptors is a woman in her thirties or forties in good health. Some clones in this sample may be carry-over from other donors' samples.

The CDR3 is CASSPMYEQYF. CDR3 nucleotides: TGTGCCAGCAGCCCTATGTACGAGCAGTACTTC. The chain recombines TRBV11-2 with TRBJ2-7; no definite D call. The V gene lost 5 bases and the J gene lost 4 bases, with 6 bases spanning the gap. Germline V lookup: CDR1 SGHAT, CDR2 FQNNGV. CDR3 length equals 11 residues.

V usage is TRBV12-5 and J usage is TRBJ2-5; 8 bases fit TRBD2. Germline V gives CDR1 LGHNT, CDR2 FRNRAP. The V gene end was trimmed by 4 bases and the J gene end by 5 bases; junction bases not matched to a gene: 6. The CDR3 length is 14 residues. CDR3 DNA: TGTGCTAGTGGTTCGGGACTAGTTGGGGAGACCCAGTACTTC. It yields the protein CASGSGLVGETQYF.

The chain recombines TRBV5-6 with TRBJ2-1; 8 bases fit TRBD1. Germline values: CDR1 SGHDT, CDR2 YYEEEE. The CDR3 loop spans 13 amino acids. V trimming: 3 bases; J trimming: 10 bases; junction bases outside the gene matches: 6. DNA for the CDR3: TGTGCCAGCAGCTGGGGTTCAGGGGGCGAGCAGTTCTTC. This translates into CASSWGSGGEQFF.

The sample holds many counts of this clone. J is TRBJ2-7 and V is TRBV5-1, with TRBD1 identical over 7 bases. The CDR3 contains 15 residues. Per the germline V gene, CDR1 is SGHRS and CDR2 is YFSETQ. V gave up 7 bases and J gave up 1 base; unmatched junction bases: 11. This CDR3 is CASSTTGLRSYEQYF. For the CDR3, the DNA is TGCGCCAGCTCGACGACAGGGCTAAGGTCCTACGAGCAGTACTTC.

This clone occurred a few times. The J gene is TRBJ2-7, the V gene TRBV5-1; TRBD1 aligns across 7 bases. CDR1 and CDR2 (germline): SGHRS, YFSETQ. Losses at the gene ends were 0 bases for V and 5 bases for J; bases not matched to a gene: 8. CDR3 length: 15 residues. CDR3 in DNA: TGCGCCAGCAGCTTGGTCGGGACAGCCAGGGACGAGCAGTACTTC. It codes for CASSLVGTARDEQYF. Looking up the rest from reference TRBV5-1 and TRBJ2-7 gives the full variable domain: KAGVTQTPRYLIKTRGQQVTLSCSPISGHRSVSWYQQTPGQGLQFLFEYFSETQRNKGNFPGRFSGRQFSNSRSEMNVSTLELGDSALYLCASSLVGTARDEQYFGPGTRLTVT.

This clone was recorded at least ten times. The chain couples TRBV4-2 to TRBJ2-7; 8 nucleotides align to TRBD2. V lost 1 base and J lost 0; bases outside the gene matches: 5. CDR3 length: 16 residues. Germline V gives CDR1 LGHNA, CDR2 YNFKEQ. CDR3 residues: CASSQGSSGSSYEQYF. The CDR3, as DNA: TGTGCCAGCAGCCAAGGTTCAAGCGGGAGCTCCTACGAGCAGTACTTC.

This chain links TRBV30 with TRBJ2-1; the D is unclear. Per the germline V gene, CDR1 is GTSNPN and CDR2 is SVGIG (reference sequence). The CDR3 totals 13 residues. V was pared by 0 bases and J by 3 bases, with 6 bases between. CDR3 loop: CAWSVRIYNEQFF. CDR3 DNA sequence: TGTGCCTGGAGTGTACGGATCTACAATGAGCAGTTCTTC. The variable domain in full, completed from reference TRBV30 and TRBJ2-1, reads SQTIHQWPATLVQPVGSPLSLECTVEGTSNPNLYWYRQAAGRGLQLLFYSVGIGQISSEVPQNLSASRPQDRQFILSSKKLLLSDSGFYLCAWSVRIYNEQFFGPGTRLTVL.

This chain joins TRBV19 and TRBJ2-5; 7 nucleotides agree with TRBD1. Germline trimming cut 9 bases from V and 2 bases from J; bases unmatched to any gene: 6. The germline V gene encodes CDR1 LNHDA and CDR2 SQIVND (reference sequence). This CDR3 has 13 amino acids. CDR3 nucleotides: TGTGCCAGCGCCCGGGACAGACAAGAGACCCAGTACTTC. Its translation is CASARDRQETQYF.

V usage is TRBV5-1 and J usage is TRBJ2-5, with D tentatively TRBD1 or TRBD2 (6 bases each). Germline-derived CDR1 and CDR2 are SGHRS and YFSETQ. The CDR3 extends over 14 amino acids. Trimming cost V 3 bases and J 5 bases, with 14 bases left between them. The CDR3 sequence: CASSYPGAAETQYF. The CDR3 coding sequence is TGCGCCAGCAGCTATCCGGGGGCCGCTGAGACCCAGTACTTC.

The V and J genes are TRBV28 and TRBJ1-1; TRBD1 aligns across 12 bases. This CDR3 has 15 amino acids. The junction had 12 bases not matched to a gene; V was cut back by 9 bases and J by 7 bases. The V gene's germline CDR1 is MDHEN and CDR2 SYDVKM. This chain's CDR3 is CASSLGTGGYGEAFF. DNA for the CDR3: TGTGCCAGTTCGCTCGGGACAGGGGGCTATGGTGAAGCTTTCTTT. The complete variable domain, with remaining parts taken from reference TRBV28 and TRBJ1-1, reads DVKVTQSSRYLVKRTGEKVFLECVQDMDHENMFWYRQDPGLGLRLIYFSYDVKMKEKGDIPEGYSVSREKKERFSLILESASTNQTSMYLCASSLGTGGYGEAFFGQGTRLTVV.

Comment on this clone: This may come from a read error, since a much larger clone is one base off. This CDR3 is missing its conserved last phenylalanine or tryptophan, likely due to a read error. It is unclear where the CDR3 begins or ends on the DNA, so no DNA is shown, and the CDR3 is as TCRdb lists it. The sample holds other DNA sequences that translate to the same CDR3. The chain couples TRBV25-1 to TRBJ1-1. The CDR3 comprises 12 residues, both ends counted. Per the germline V gene, CDR1 is MGHDK and CDR2 is SYGVNS. The CDR3 sequence is CASRGLNTEAFS.

V and J are TRBV6-1 and TRBJ1-4, with TRBD1 matching over 10 bases. The CDR3 runs 14 residues. Germline CDR1 is MNHNS and CDR2 is SASEGT. The V and J ends lost 4 bases and 8 bases, in that order; junction bases with no gene match: 4. CDR3 nucleotide sequence: TGTGCCAGCAGTGGTAGGACAGGGGGAGAAAAACTGTTTTTT. Encoded protein: CASSGRTGGEKLFF.

This chain joins TRBV19 and TRBJ2-7; TRBD2 might be the D (5 bases). Germline CDR1 and CDR2: LNHDA and SQIVND (reference sequence). This CDR3 contains 14 residues. In nucleotides, the CDR3 is TGTCGAACCCACCCCGGACTGAAGGCCTACGAGCAGTACTTC. Translating it yields CRTHPGLKAYEQYF. Full variable domain (rest looked up from reference TRBV19 and TRBJ2-7): DGGITQSPKYLFRKEGQNVTLSCEQNLNHDAMYWYRQDPGQGLRLIYYSQIVNDFQKGDIAEGYSVSREKKESFPLTVTSAQKNPTAFYLCRTHPGLKAYEQYFGPGTRLTVT.

The genes are TRBV5-1 and TRBJ2-5, with D possibly being TRBD1 (6 bases). The CDR3 runs 14 residues. The germline CDR1 and CDR2 sequences are SGHRS and YFSETQ. V dropped 2 bases and J dropped 1 base, with 9 bases sitting between them. In DNA form, the CDR3 reads TGCGCCAGCAGCTTTAACAGGGCCCAAGAGACCCAGTACTTC. It yields the protein CASSFNRAQETQYF.

This sequence joins TRBV7-2 and TRBJ1-5, with D tentatively TRBD1 (5 bases). Trimming pared 0 bases from V and 7 bases from J, leaving 13 bases between. The CDR3 contains 15 residues. Germline CDR1 reads SGHTA; CDR2 reads FQGNSA. The CDR3: CASSLAMGGLQPQHF. CDR3 bases: TGTGCCAGCAGCTTAGCGATGGGGGGACTGCAGCCCCAGCATTTT.

The rearrangement joins TRBV15 to TRBJ2-4; TRBD2 agrees at 7 bases. This CDR3 has 16 amino acids. The germline V gene has CDR1 LNHNV and CDR2 YYDKDF (reference sequence). The V and J ends lost 1 base and 8 bases, in that order; junction bases with no gene match: 11. The CDR3, as DNA: TGTGCCACCAGCAGAGGAAGCGGGATTAAGGTCGACATTCAGTACTTC. Amino acid sequence: CATSRGSGIKVDIQYF.

This clone occurred a few times. Just one base apart from a much larger clone, this may be a read error. Here the CDR3 reads CASSLTYEQYF. The CDR3 DNA reads TGTGCCAGCAGCTTAACCTACGAGCAGTACTTC. The chain employs TRBV11-1 and TRBJ2-7; D remains ambiguous. CDR1 and CDR2 from the germline V gene are SGHAT and FQDESV (reference sequence). CDR3 length: 11 residues. Trimming shortened V by 2 bases and J by 2 bases, and 1 base separated the two germline ends.

As to this clone: The junction does not match germline at one end; this may be a read error. V and J are TRBV30 and TRBJ2-2, with D maybe TRBD2 (6 bases). CDR3 length: 15 amino acids. The germline V gene encodes CDR1 GTSNPN and CDR2 SVGIG (reference sequence). As DNA, the CDR3 is TGTGCCTGGGACGGGGGAGCGGGCGGTGTGAGGGAGCTGCTTTTT. Its translation is CAWDGGAGGVRELLF. The whole variable domain, filled in from reference TRBV30 and TRBJ2-2, reads SQTIHQWPATLVQPVGSPLSLECTVEGTSNPNLYWYRQAAGRGLQLLFYSVGIGQISSEVPQNLSASRPQDRQFILSSKKLLLSDSGFYLCAWDGGAGGVRELLFGEGSRLTVL.

This clone was found once. The chain couples TRBV28 to TRBJ2-4, with TRBD1 identical over 8 bases. Per germline, CDR1 MDHEN and CDR2 SYDVKM. This CDR3 is 14 amino acids long. V shed 2 bases and J 6 bases; nucleotides not matched to a gene: 3. CDR3 loop: CASSLPGGGNIQYF. CDR3 sequence (DNA): TGTGCCAGCAGTTTACCAGGGGGCGGAAACATTCAGTACTTC.

V and J are TRBV11-1 and TRBJ2-1; D gene uncertain. The CDR3 spans 15 residues. CDR1 and CDR2 from the germline V gene are SGHAT and FQDESV (reference sequence). Trimming left V 1 base short and J 3 bases short, with 10 bases between. The CDR3 DNA reads TGTGCCAGCAGCTTAGGTGGCCTCCTCTACAATGAGCAGTTCTTC. Amino acid sequence: CASSLGGLLYNEQFF.

The J gene is TRBJ2-3, the V gene TRBV7-7; 9 positions match TRBD2. The CDR3 is 16 amino acids. With V trimmed by 3 bases and J by 2 bases, 6 bases remained unmatched. The V gene's germline CDR1 is SSHAT and CDR2 FNYEAQ (reference sequence). The CDR3 coding sequence is TGTGCCAGCAGCTTTCGGCGGGAGGGCCACACAGATACGCAGTATTTT. This translates into CASSFRREGHTDTQYF.

V and J are TRBV30 and TRBJ1-6; a weak D match, TRBD1 (5 bases). CDR3 size: 13 residues. Trimming shortened V by 3 bases and J by 6 bases, and 9 bases separated the two germline ends. Looked up from germline, CDR1 is GTSNPN and CDR2 is SVGIG (reference sequence). For the CDR3, the DNA is TGTGCCTGGAGGGGGGTGTCTAATTCACCCCTCCACTTT. Its translation: CAWRGVSNSPLHF.

This clone occurred a few times. The chain links TRBV30 to TRBJ1-2; 7 bases are shared with TRBD1. Germline CDR1 GTSNPN, CDR2 SVGIG (reference sequence). CDR3 size: 14 residues. V shed 2 bases and J 8 bases; nucleotides not matched to a gene: 11. The CDR3 reads CAWSTSQGIWGYTF. The CDR3 nucleotides read TGTGCCTGGAGTACGTCACAGGGGATTTGGGGCTACACCTTC.

Turning to this clone: The same CDR3 can be traced to other DNA sequences in this sample. The chain employs TRBV9 and TRBJ2-2, with a weak D call TRBD2 (6 bases). Germline-derived CDR1 and CDR2 are SGDLS and YYNGEE. V was clipped by 2 bases and J by 5 bases, with 10 bases between them. This CDR3 region has 14 residues. CDR3 amino acids: CASSVGGGTGELFF. CDR3 DNA sequence: TGTGCCAGCAGCGTCGGAGGAGGGACCGGGGAGCTGTTTTTT.

Turning to this clone: A single base separates this from a much larger clone, so it may be a read error. The CDR3 loop is CASSDPLGKAPVRGGCTF. The CDR3 DNA reads as TGTGCCAGCAGTGACCCCCTCGGGAAGGCGCCCGTCAGGGGGGGCTGCACCTTC. The chain employs TRBV2 and TRBJ1-2, with 7 nucleotides matching TRBD1. CDR1 is SNHLY and CDR2 is FYNNEI in the germline V gene. The CDR3 has 18 amino acids.